The 5 T cell receptor beta chains presented below share a single source sample, sequenced in a study of blood T cell repertoires in COVID-19. Measured with immunoSEQ multiplex PCR; TCRdb has only the in-frame clones, and not every one. The profile shows 310,000 or so clones, roughly 87% of them singletons. Sample: peripheral blood. The receptors shown here come from a woman between 50 and 59 years old who had recovered from COVID-19.

This clone appeared once. The chain is built from TRBV11-2 and TRBJ1-1, with 7 bases that match TRBD1. Germline-derived CDR1 and CDR2 are SGHAT and FQNNGV. The J segment lost 5 bases and the V segment lost 2 bases, leaving 11 bases of the junction unmatched. The CDR3 covers 16 residues. CDR3 protein: CASSLRATGSLTEAFF. CDR3 sequence (DNA): TGTGCCAGCAGCTTAAGGGCGACAGGGAGTTTAACTGAAGCTTTCTTT.

The chain recombines TRBV6-6 with TRBJ2-5; 7 nucleotides agree with TRBD2. The CDR3 is 14 amino acids. Germline V gives CDR1 MNHNY, CDR2 SVGAGI (reference sequence). The trim removed 8 bases at V and 5 bases at J, leaving 11 bases unmatched. DNA of the CDR3: TGTGCCAGCGCCACGCTAGGACTAGGGGAGACCCAGTACTTC. Encoded protein: CASATLGLGETQYF.

The genes are TRBV6-5 and TRBJ2-2; D possibly corresponds to TRBD1 (5 bases). V was clipped by 7 bases and J by 7 bases, with 7 bases between them. Germline CDR1 MNHEY, CDR2 SVGAGI. The CDR3 is 11 amino acids. CDR3 amino acids: CASKGFGELFF. The CDR3, as DNA: TGTGCCAGCAAGGGGTTCGGGGAGCTGTTTTTT.

The V gene is TRBV3-1 (or the pseudogene TRBV3-2), the J gene TRBJ2-1; 7 positions agree with TRBD2. J was trimmed by 7 bases and V by 2 bases; bases with no gene match: 5. Germline CDR1 and CDR2: LGHDT and YNNKEL (reference sequence). This CDR3 region has 14 residues. The CDR3 sequence is CASSQQTSWNEQFF. The DNA for the CDR3 is TGTGCCAGCAGCCAACAGACTAGCTGGAATGAGCAGTTCTTC.

The chain combines TRBV2 with TRBJ2-3; 7 bases fit TRBD2. CDR1 is SNHLY and CDR2 is FYNNEI in the germline V gene. The CDR3 totals 14 residues. The junction had 1 base not matched to a gene; V was cut back by 4 bases and J by 0 bases. The CDR3 protein is CASSAGGSTDTQYF. The CDR3 nucleotides are TGTGCCAGCAGTGCGGGGGGAAGCACAGATACGCAGTATTTT. The variable domain in full, completed from reference TRBV2 and TRBJ2-3, reads EPEVTQTPSHQVTQMGQEVILRCVPISNHLYFYWYRQILGQKVEFLVSFYNNEISEKSEIFDDQFSVERPDGSNFTLKIRSTKLEDSAMYFCASSAGGSTDTQYFGPGTRLTVL.